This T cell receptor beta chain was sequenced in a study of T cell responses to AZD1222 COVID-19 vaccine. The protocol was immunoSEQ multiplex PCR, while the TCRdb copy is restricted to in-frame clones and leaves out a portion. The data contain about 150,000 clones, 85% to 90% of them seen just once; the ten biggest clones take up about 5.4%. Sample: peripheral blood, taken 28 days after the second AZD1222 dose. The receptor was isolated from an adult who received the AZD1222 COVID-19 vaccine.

The CDR3, as DNA: TGTGCCAGCAGCTACGACACCTATCAGCCCCAGCATTTT. Its translation is CASSYDTYQPQHF. V gene TRBV7-8 combines with J gene TRBJ1-5; no reliable D call. The CDR3 sequence is 13 residues long. Trimming left V 4 bases short and J 5 bases short, with 9 bases between. CDR1 is SGHVS and CDR2 is FQNEAQ in the germline V gene.